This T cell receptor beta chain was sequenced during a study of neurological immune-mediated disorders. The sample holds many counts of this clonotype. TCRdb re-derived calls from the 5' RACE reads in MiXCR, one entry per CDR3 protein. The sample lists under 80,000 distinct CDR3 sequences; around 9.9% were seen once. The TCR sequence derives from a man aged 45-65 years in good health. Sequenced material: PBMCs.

In DNA, the CDR3 is TGCAGCGTTGAAGAACCCCGGGCGGCTAGCGGGGGGGGAGATACGCAGTATTTT. Protein sequence: CSVEEPRAASGGGDTQYF. The chain links TRBV29-1 to TRBJ2-3; 12 positions match TRBD2. There are 18 residues in the CDR3. Germline V gene sequence: CDR1 SQVTM, CDR2 ANQGSEA. Germline trimming cut 0 bases from V and 5 bases from J; bases unmatched to any gene: 12.